Listed here are 4 T cell receptor beta chains from one sample, sequenced in a study of shared clonotypes between healthy human individuals. Measured with immunoSEQ multiplex PCR; TCRdb has only the in-frame clones, and not every one. Of about 2 million clones in the sample, about 95% were seen once. Naive-designated CD8 cells lacked CD45RO, were positively enriched for CCR7, and omitted terminally differentiated effector memory CD45RA+ cells. The sample comprised naive CD8+ T cells sorted from blood. The receptors originated from a man between 18 and 29 years old in good health.

The CDR3 loop is CASSQSERDTEAFF. CDR3 DNA sequence: TGCGCCAGCAGTCAATCGGAAAGGGACACTGAAGCTTTCTTT. The genes are TRBV23-1 and TRBJ1-1; D not resolved. TRBV23-1 is filed as an ORF, its function uncertain. Trimming cost V 0 bases and J 3 bases, with 8 bases left between them. CDR3 size: 14 residues.

The genes are TRBV7-9 and TRBJ2-3; TRBD2 matches at 13 bases. The CDR3 runs to 16 residues. V trimming: 4 bases; J trimming: 6 bases; junction bases outside the gene matches: 7. Germline CDR1 is SEHNR and CDR2 is FQNEAQ (reference sequence). The CDR3 bases are TGTGCCAGCAGCTATACTAGCGGGGGGGCCGTCGATACGCAGTATTTT. Its translation: CASSYTSGGAVDTQYF.

The chain is built from TRBV27 and TRBJ1-2; TRBD1 agrees at 7 bases. The germline V gene encodes CDR1 MNHEY and CDR2 SMNVEV (reference sequence). The CDR3 is 13 residues long. The J segment lost 7 bases and the V segment lost 5 bases, leaving 7 bases of the junction unmatched. This CDR3 reads CASSVTGEGGYTF. The CDR3 DNA sequence: TGTGCCAGCAGTGTAACAGGGGAAGGTGGCTACACCTTC.

This clone appeared a single time. The gene calls are TRBV6-5 and TRBJ2-2; no reliable D call. The CDR3 runs to 14 residues. In germline, CDR1 is MNHEY, CDR2 SVGAGI. Trimming stripped 6 bases from V and 3 bases from J, with 11 bases between. CDR3 protein: CASSPPGDTGELFF. The CDR3 DNA reads TGTGCCAGCAGCCCCCCTGGAGACACCGGGGAGCTGTTTTTT.